This TCR beta chain came from a study of Ad26.COV2.S vaccination and SARS-CoV-2 variants. A word on this clone: What it binds is unknown.

Method: immunoSEQ multiplex PCR; TCRdb's copy keeps in-frame clones and lacks some. This sample has 250,000 to 300,000 clones, with approximately 89% found just once. From germline, CDR1 is SGHNT and CDR2 YYREEE (reference sequence). The ends lost 0 bases at V and 5 bases at J; junction bases unmatched: 4. This CDR3 is built from 14 residues. Study-level results: Ad26.COV2.S recipients had broader spike-specific TCRs (P = 0.0014).

Treatment in this sample: roughly 18 received Ad26.COV2.S at low or high dose, single or two shots; five or six received placebo; per-sample allocation not given. The samples were gathered on day 63 after the first injection of vaccine or placebo. Boston supplied an adult donor aged 18-55 years. The receptor comes from a person aged 18 to 59 who received the Ad26.COV2.S COVID-19 vaccine or a placebo. This chain links TRBV5-4 with TRBJ2-7; 8 bases fit TRBD2. This material consisted of peripheral blood, taken in a trial of Ad26.COV2.S vaccine versus placebo. The CDR3 sequence is CASSLDISGDEQYF. CDR3 sequence (DNA): TGTGCCAGCAGCTTGGATATTAGCGGGGACGAGCAGTACTTC.